This T cell receptor beta chain is from a study of T cells in Graves' hyperthyroidism and ophthalmopathy. This clonotype was picked up a small number of times. Amplification yielded TCR beta CDR3 regions, with RNA transcripts as the source. The TCR CDR3 was amplified in a first-round RT-PCR using the HTBI primer set. A single record per CDR3 protein comes from TCRdb applying MiXCR to the multiplex PCR reads. The sample consists of around 450,000 distinct CDR3 sequences, 15% to 17% of them appearing once. The germline V gene has CDR1 SEHNR and CDR2 FQNEAQ (reference sequence). The CDR3 covers 14 residues. Trimming removed 5 bases from V and 6 bases from J, with 17 bases in between.

This clonotype was sampled from a woman between 18 and 30 years old with Graves' hyperthyroidism. Sequenced: blood. The V call is TRBV7-9, the J call TRBJ2-7, with D perhaps TRBD1 (6 bases). The CDR3 DNA reads as TGTGCCAGCAGCCCGGACAGAGGCTATCTCGAGCAGTACTTC. Amino acids: CASSPDRGYLEQYF.